Following are 27 T cell receptor beta chains from one sample sequenced in a study of shared clonotypes between healthy human individuals. The repertoire was sequenced with immunoSEQ multiplex PCR; TCRdb's copy has only in-frame clones and lacks some. Of some 2 million clones in the sample, approximately 95% were seen once. CD8 cells regarded as naive lacked CD45RO, were positively chosen for CCR7, and omitted terminally differentiated effector memory CD45RA+ cells. Sequenced sample: naive CD8+ T cells sorted from blood. Source of these receptors: a young man in good health.

The chain combines TRBV4-1 with TRBJ2-3; 7 bases line up with TRBD1. CDR1 and CDR2 from the germline V gene are MGHRA and YSYEKL. The CDR3 sequence is 19 residues long. V lost 3 bases, J lost 2 bases, and 17 bases stayed unmatched. CDR3 sequence reads: CASSQIFLTAGGNTDTQYF. The CDR3 nucleotides are TGCGCCAGCAGCCAGATTTTTCTTACGGCAGGGGGAAACACAGATACGCAGTATTTT.

This sequence joins TRBV7-2 and TRBJ1-1; 9 nucleotides agree with TRBD1. Germline CDR1 and CDR2: SGHTA and FQGNSA. The ends lost 2 bases at V and 5 bases at J; junction bases unmatched: 6. The CDR3 covers 15 residues. CDR3 sequence (DNA): TGTGCCAGCAGCTTACTGAAACAGGGGGCTACTGAAGCTTTCTTT. The encoded protein is CASSLLKQGATEAFF.

This clone was found once. This sample also contains other DNA sequences that code for the same CDR3. The chain couples TRBV7-9 to TRBJ2-7, with 7 bases that match TRBD2. CDR1 and CDR2 (germline): SEHNR, FQNEAQ (reference sequence). The CDR3 is made up of 13 amino acids. J lost 5 bases, V lost 1 base, and 2 bases had no gene match. Here the CDR3 reads CASSLGLADEQYF. The CDR3 DNA sequence: TGTGCCAGCAGCTTAGGGCTAGCGGACGAGCAGTACTTC.

This clone appeared a single time. This may arise from a read error, as a much more abundant clone is one base away. V gene TRBV11-1 combines with J gene TRBJ1-1, with D hard to call. V lost 1 base and J lost 2, with 5 bases in between. CDR1 is SGHAT and CDR2 is FQDESV in the germline V gene (reference sequence). The CDR3 runs to 13 residues. The CDR3 DNA reads as TGTGCCAGCAGCTTAGGGGGTAACACTGAAGCTTTCTTT. Its protein product is CASSLGGNTEAFF. The variable domain in full, with the rest retrieved from reference TRBV11-1 and TRBJ1-1, is EAEVAQSPRYKITEKSQAVAFWCDPISGHATLYWYRQILGQGPELLVQFQDESVVDDSQLPKDRFSAERLKGVDSTLKIQPAELGDSAMYLCASSLGGNTEAFFGQGTRLTVV.

The chain uses TRBV28 and TRBJ1-2; D not resolved. V was cut by 8 bases and J by 4 bases, with 20 bases left in between. This CDR3 is built from 15 residues. Germline loops: CDR1 MDHEN, CDR2 SYDVKM. The CDR3 DNA follows: TGTGCCAGCCGACATCCTCCCAGTGGAGCCTATGGCTACACCTTC. Its translation: CASRHPPSGAYGYTF.

The chain combines TRBV7-8 with TRBJ2-1, with D possibly TRBD2 on 6 matching bases. The CDR3 totals 15 residues. V was trimmed by 2 bases and J by 9 bases, leaving 17 bases between them. The germline gives CDR1 SGHVS, CDR2 FQNEAQ. The chain's CDR3 is CASSLPTGVGGEQFF. The CDR3 coding sequence is TGTGCCAGCAGCTTACCTACGGGGGTTGGAGGTGAGCAGTTCTTC.

This chain's CDR3 is CASSLYDEGGPSYEQYF. The CDR3 DNA sequence: TGTGCCAGCAGCTTATACGACGAGGGAGGGCCATCCTACGAGCAGTACTTC. The V call is TRBV7-9, the J call TRBJ2-7; 7 nucleotides agree with TRBD2. In germline, CDR1 is SEHNR, CDR2 FQNEAQ (reference sequence). The V segment lost 2 bases and the J segment 1 base; nucleotides outside the gene matches: 11. There are 17 residues in the CDR3.

This clone has a single count. The V call is TRBV7-9, the J call TRBJ2-1, with 9 bases fitting TRBD2. V was clipped by 8 bases and J by 7 bases; unmatched bases: 6. This CDR3 is 13 amino acids long. Germline assignment: CDR1 SEHNR and CDR2 FQNEAQ (reference sequence). The CDR3 DNA sequence: TGTGCCAGCCAAGGACTAGCGAGTAATGAGCAGTTCTTC. Its translation: CASQGLASNEQFF.

The chain employs TRBV28 and TRBJ1-1; D remains ambiguous. Trimming removed 2 bases from V and 3 bases from J, with 10 bases in between. The germline CDR1 and CDR2 sequences are MDHEN and SYDVKM. This CDR3 has 14 residues. CDR3 loop: CASSLALGYTEAFF. CDR3 in DNA: TGTGCCAGCAGTTTAGCCCTGGGGTACACTGAAGCTTTCTTT.

The chain has TRBV7-8 and TRBJ2-1, with 7 bases matching TRBD1. V shed 4 bases and J 6 bases; nucleotides not matched to a gene: 9. The CDR3 runs 15 residues. Germline CDR1 is SGHVS and CDR2 is FQNEAQ. CDR3 sequence reads: CASSSGQTAGNEQFF. In nucleotides, the CDR3 is TGTGCCAGCAGCTCGGGACAGACAGCTGGCAATGAGCAGTTCTTC.

This clone occurred once. This chain links TRBV27 with TRBJ2-1; unclear D gene. Trimming removed 3 bases at V and 12 bases at J, with 12 bases between. CDR1 MNHEY and CDR2 SMNVEV come from the germline V gene (reference sequence). The CDR3 spans 12 residues. CDR3 nucleotides: TGTGCCAGCAGTTTGGGTAATACGGGGCAGTTCTTC. It is translated as CASSLGNTGQFF.

This chain connects TRBV7-9 to TRBJ2-7; perhaps D is TRBD1 or TRBD2 (5 bases each). The V end was cut by 6 bases, the J end by 0 bases, with 15 bases between. Germline V lookup: CDR1 SEHNR, CDR2 FQNEAQ (reference sequence). The CDR3 spans 15 residues. CDR3 loop: CASSSGALSSYEQYF. CDR3 nucleotides: TGTGCCAGCAGTTCCGGGGCCCTTAGCTCCTACGAGCAGTACTTC.

The chain joins TRBV28 to TRBJ2-7; TRBD1 might be the D (6 bases). V lost 4 bases to trimming and J lost 5 bases, with 18 bases between them. The CDR3 contains 15 residues. CDR1 MDHEN and CDR2 SYDVKM come from the germline V gene. The CDR3 nucleotides are TGTGCCAGCAGTTGGGACACCGTGAAGGGGGACGAGCAGTACTTC. Translating gives CASSWDTVKGDEQYF.

This clone was detected once. V gene TRBV28 combines with J gene TRBJ2-7, with D possibly being TRBD1 (5 bases). Per the germline V gene, CDR1 is MDHEN and CDR2 is SYDVKM. The CDR3 length is 16 residues. The V end lost 2 bases, the J end lost 0 bases, and 14 bases lay between the germline ends. CDR3 in DNA: TGTGCCAGCAGTTTAATCTTCCAGGGAAGCTCCTACGAGCAGTACTTC. Protein sequence: CASSLIFQGSSYEQYF.

CDR3 amino acids: CASSPGQPSTDTQYF. CDR3 nucleotides: TGTGCCAGCAGCCCGGGACAGCCTAGCACAGATACGCAGTATTTT. The chain couples TRBV11-2 to TRBJ2-3; 7 bases are a match to TRBD1. Trimming cost V 5 bases and J 0 bases; bases outside gene matches: 5. CDR1 and CDR2 (germline): SGHAT, FQNNGV. This CDR3 has 15 amino acids.

The CDR3 spells CASSPLAQETQYF. CDR3 in DNA: TGTGCCAGCAGCCCCCTGGCCCAAGAGACCCAGTACTTC. The V call is TRBV7-8, the J call TRBJ2-5; no clear D. Between the trimmed V and J ends, which lost 5 bases and 1 base, there was a span of 8 bases. The CDR3 extends over 13 amino acids. Germline values: CDR1 SGHVS, CDR2 FQNEAQ.

This chain links TRBV30 with TRBJ1-1; 9 bases are shared with TRBD1. Unmatched junction bases numbered 14, after V lost 5 bases and J lost 4 bases. In germline, CDR1 is GTSNPN, CDR2 SVGIG (reference sequence). This CDR3 is built from 16 residues. CDR3 nucleotide sequence: TGTGCCTGGGGGGGCGCCGGGACAGGGCTCGGCACTGAAGCTTTCTTT. It is translated as CAWGGAGTGLGTEAFF.

This chain joins TRBV11-2 and TRBJ2-7; D is uncertain. The germline gives CDR1 SGHAT, CDR2 FQNNGV. Trimming removed 4 bases from V and 7 bases from J, with 8 bases in between. The CDR3 consists of 11 residues. The CDR3 DNA follows: TGTGCCAGCAGCTACACCCTGGAGCAGTACTTC. It encodes CASSYTLEQYF.

V and J are TRBV4-1 and TRBJ2-2; D possibly corresponds to TRBD1 (6 bases). Germline V gene lookup returns CDR1 MGHRA and CDR2 YSYEKL. The V and J ends lost 1 base and 4 bases respectively, with 10 bases between them. The CDR3 consists of 15 residues. The CDR3 spells CASSQGQGFTGELFF. CDR3 DNA: TGCGCCAGCAGCCAAGGTCAGGGGTTCACCGGGGAGCTGTTTTTT.

The rearrangement uses TRBV9 and TRBJ2-7; 9 bases match TRBD1. The CDR3 loop spans 14 amino acids. Losses at the gene ends were 4 bases for V and 6 bases for J; bases not matched to a gene: 8. Germline V gene sequence: CDR1 SGDLS, CDR2 YYNGEE. The CDR3 DNA is TGTGCCAGCAGCCCACGGACAGGGGCGGGCGAGCAGTACTTC. Translation: CASSPRTGAGEQYF.

Notes on this clone: The sample contains more than one DNA sequence encoding this CDR3. The chain joins TRBV29-1 to TRBJ2-7; no clear D. Germline CDR1 SQVTM, CDR2 ANQGSEA. This CDR3 is 12 amino acids long. Between the trimmed V and J ends, which lost 1 base and 4 bases, there was a span of 8 bases. CDR3 loop: CSVEGAGYEQYF. The CDR3 nucleotides read TGCAGCGTTGAAGGGGCTGGATACGAGCAGTACTTC.

In regard to this clone: Other DNA sequences from this sample encode an identical CDR3 as well. The J gene is TRBJ2-5, the V gene TRBV20-1; the D is unclear. The germline gives CDR1 DFQATT, CDR2 SNEGSKA (reference sequence). The CDR3 extends over 11 amino acids. V shed 0 bases and J shed 5 bases, with 4 bases lying between them. CDR3 protein: CSARDTETQYF. The CDR3 nucleotides read TGCAGTGCTAGAGATACGGAGACCCAGTACTTC.

The chain recombines TRBV19 with TRBJ2-1; 11 bases are shared with TRBD1. Losses at the gene ends were 3 bases for V and 0 bases for J; bases not matched to a gene: 4. Germline values: CDR1 LNHDA, CDR2 SQIVND (reference sequence). The CDR3 is 17 amino acids. The CDR3 bases are TGTGCCAGTAGTATCGGACAGGGGGCTCCCTCCTACAATGAGCAGTTCTTC. Its translation: CASSIGQGAPSYNEQFF.

The V and J genes are TRBV6-6 and TRBJ1-1; 7 bases are a match to TRBD1. The CDR3 is 14 residues long. Germline V gene sequence: CDR1 MNHNY, CDR2 SVGAGI (reference sequence). Losses at the gene ends were 8 bases for V and 1 base for J; bases not matched to a gene: 7. The DNA of the CDR3 is TGTGCCAGCGCCGCAGGGGGAGAGAACACTGAAGCTTTCTTT. It codes for CASAAGGENTEAFF.

The chain carries TRBV5-4 and TRBJ2-1; D tentatively reads TRBD1 or TRBD2 (6 bases each). V shed 0 bases and J shed 8 bases, with 12 bases lying between them. CDR1 and CDR2 from the germline V gene are SGHNT and YYREEE (reference sequence). This CDR3 spans 14 amino acids. For the CDR3, the DNA is TGTGCCAGCAGCTTGGTGGGGGGCAGTTATGAGCAGTTCTTC. Encoded protein: CASSLVGGSYEQFF.

This clone has more than one count but fewer than ten. This chain uses TRBV5-6 with TRBJ1-4; tentatively, D is TRBD1 (5 bases). In germline, CDR1 is SGHDT, CDR2 YYEEEE. Trimming removed 0 bases at V and 8 bases at J, with 14 bases between. The CDR3 is 15 amino acids. The CDR3 coding sequence is TGTGCCAGCAGCTTGGGTTCAGGGATCCTGGAAAAACTGTTTTTT. Its translation: CASSLGSGILEKLFF.

This chain connects TRBV27 to TRBJ2-5; 11 nucleotides align to TRBD2. The CDR3 sequence is 15 residues long. Germline values: CDR1 MNHEY, CDR2 SMNVEV (reference sequence). J gave up 5 bases and V 6 bases, and 8 bases lay outside the gene matches. The CDR3 coding sequence is TGTGCCAGCAGCTCCGGGACTAGCGGCCGGGAGACCCAGTACTTC. Encoded protein: CASSSGTSGRETQYF.